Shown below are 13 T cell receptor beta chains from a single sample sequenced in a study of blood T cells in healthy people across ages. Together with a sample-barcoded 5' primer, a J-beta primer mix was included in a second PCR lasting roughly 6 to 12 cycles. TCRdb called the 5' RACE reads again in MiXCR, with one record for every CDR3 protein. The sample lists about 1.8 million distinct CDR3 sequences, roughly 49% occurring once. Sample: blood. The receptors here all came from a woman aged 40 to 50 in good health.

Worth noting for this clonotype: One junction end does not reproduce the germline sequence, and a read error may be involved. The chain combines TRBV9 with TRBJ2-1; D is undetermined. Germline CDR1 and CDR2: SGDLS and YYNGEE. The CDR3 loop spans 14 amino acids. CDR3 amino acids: CAGSAHGGYNEQFF. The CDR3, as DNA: TGTGCCGGCAGCGCGCACGGCGGCTACAATGAGCAGTTCTTC.

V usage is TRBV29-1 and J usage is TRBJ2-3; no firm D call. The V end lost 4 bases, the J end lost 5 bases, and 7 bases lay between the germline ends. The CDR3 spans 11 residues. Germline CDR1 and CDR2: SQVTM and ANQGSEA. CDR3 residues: CSVVYGDTQYF. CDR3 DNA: TGCAGCGTTGTATACGGAGATACGCAGTATTTT.

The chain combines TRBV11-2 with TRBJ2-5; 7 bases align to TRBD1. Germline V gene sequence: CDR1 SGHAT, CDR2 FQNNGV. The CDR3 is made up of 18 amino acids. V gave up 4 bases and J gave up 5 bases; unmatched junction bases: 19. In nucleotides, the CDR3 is TGTGCCAGCAGCTCGCAAACAGGGGCAAGGTTACCAAGGGAGACCCAGTACTTC. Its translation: CASSSQTGARLPRETQYF.

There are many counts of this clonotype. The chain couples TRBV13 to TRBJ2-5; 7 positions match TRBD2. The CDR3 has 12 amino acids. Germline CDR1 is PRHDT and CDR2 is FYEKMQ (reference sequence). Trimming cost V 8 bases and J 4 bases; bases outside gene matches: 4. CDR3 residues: CASSGGRETQYF. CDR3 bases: TGTGCCAGCTCGGGGGGACGAGAGACCCAGTACTTC.

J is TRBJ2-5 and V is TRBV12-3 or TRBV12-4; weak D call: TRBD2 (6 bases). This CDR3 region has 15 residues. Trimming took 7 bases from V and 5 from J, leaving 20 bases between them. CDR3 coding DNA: TGTGCCAGCATTAAACCGGGACCCCGGGGGGAGACCCAGTACTTC. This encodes CASIKPGPRGETQYF.

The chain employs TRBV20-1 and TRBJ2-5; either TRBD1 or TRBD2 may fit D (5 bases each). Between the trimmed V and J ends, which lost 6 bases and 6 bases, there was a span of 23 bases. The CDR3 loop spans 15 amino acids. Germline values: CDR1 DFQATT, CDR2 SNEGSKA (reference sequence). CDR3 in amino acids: CSARQSGRLFQTQYF. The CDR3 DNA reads TGCAGTGCACGTCAATCGGGACGCCTTTTTCAGACCCAGTACTTC.

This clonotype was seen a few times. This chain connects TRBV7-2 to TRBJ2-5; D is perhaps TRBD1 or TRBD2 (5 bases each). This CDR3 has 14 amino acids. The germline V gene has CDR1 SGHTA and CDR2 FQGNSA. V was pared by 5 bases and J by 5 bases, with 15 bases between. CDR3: CASSRERGGETQYF. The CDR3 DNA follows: TGTGCCAGCAGCCGAGAGAGGGGTGGGGAGACCCAGTACTTC.

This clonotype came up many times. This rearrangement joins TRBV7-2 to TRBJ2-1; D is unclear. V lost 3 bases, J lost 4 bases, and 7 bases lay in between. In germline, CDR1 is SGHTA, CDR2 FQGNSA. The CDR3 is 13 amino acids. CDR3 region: CASSFEAYNEQFF. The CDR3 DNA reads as TGTGCCAGCAGCTTCGAGGCTTACAATGAGCAGTTCTTC. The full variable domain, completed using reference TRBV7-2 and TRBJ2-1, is GAGVSQSPSNKVTEKGKDVELRCDPISGHTALYWYRQSLGQGLEFLIYFQGNSAPDKSGLPSDRFSAERTGGSVSTLTIQRTQQEDSAVYLCASSFEAYNEQFFGPGTRLTVL.

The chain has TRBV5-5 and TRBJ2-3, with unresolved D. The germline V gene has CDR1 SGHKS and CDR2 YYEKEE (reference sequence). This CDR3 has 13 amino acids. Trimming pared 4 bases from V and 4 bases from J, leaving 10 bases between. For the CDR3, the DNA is TGTGCCAGCAGCCCCGCTTATGCAGATACGCAGTATTTT. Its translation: CASSPAYADTQYF.

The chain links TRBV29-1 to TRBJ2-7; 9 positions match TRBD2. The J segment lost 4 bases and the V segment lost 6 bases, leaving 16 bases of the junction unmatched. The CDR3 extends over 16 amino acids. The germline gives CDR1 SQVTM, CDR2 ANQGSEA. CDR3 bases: TGCAGCGTCGGAGGCAGCGGGGGGTCGCCTTTGTACGAGCAGTACTTC. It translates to CSVGGSGGSPLYEQYF.

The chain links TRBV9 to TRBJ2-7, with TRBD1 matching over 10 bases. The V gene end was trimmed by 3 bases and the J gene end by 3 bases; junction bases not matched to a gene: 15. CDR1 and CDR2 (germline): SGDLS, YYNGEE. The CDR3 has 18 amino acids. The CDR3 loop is CASSARDRGSFSGYEQYF. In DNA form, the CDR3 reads TGTGCCAGCAGCGCCCGGGACAGGGGCTCGTTTTCGGGCTACGAGCAGTACTTC.

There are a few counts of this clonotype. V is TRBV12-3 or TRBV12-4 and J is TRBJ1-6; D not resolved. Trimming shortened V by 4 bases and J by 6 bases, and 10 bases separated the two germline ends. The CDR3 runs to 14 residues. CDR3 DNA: TGTGCCAGCAGTTCAAGGTCGGGTAATTCACCCCTCCACTTT. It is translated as CASSSRSGNSPLHF.

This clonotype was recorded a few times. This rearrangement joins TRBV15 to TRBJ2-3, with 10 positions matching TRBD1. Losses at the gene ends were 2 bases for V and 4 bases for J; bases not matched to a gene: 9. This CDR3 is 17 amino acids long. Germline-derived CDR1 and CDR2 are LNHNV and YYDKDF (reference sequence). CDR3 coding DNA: TGTGCCACCAGCAGAAAACGACACGGACAGGGGGCAGATACGCAGTATTTT. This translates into CATSRKRHGQGADTQYF.